One and the same sample provided the 31 T cell receptor beta chains below, sequenced in a study of blood T cell repertoires in COVID-19. Assay: immunoSEQ multiplex PCR; the TCRdb copy retains only in-frame clones and omits some. The sample contains 190,000 or so clones, approximately 80% of which appear only once. Specimen: peripheral blood. The source is a man in his forties or fifties who had recovered from COVID-19.

The chain combines TRBV25-1 with TRBJ1-4, with a possible D match to TRBD1 (5 bases). CDR3 length equals 14 residues. V was pared by 3 bases and J by 7 bases, with 12 bases between. Germline values: CDR1 MGHDK, CDR2 SYGVNS. CDR3 bases: TGTGCCAGCAGTGACTCCGACAGCCTTGAAAAACTGTTTTTT. It encodes CASSDSDSLEKLFF. Based on the CDR3 plus reference TRBV25-1 and TRBJ1-4, the full variable domain is EADIYQTPRYLVIGTGKKITLECSQTMGHDKMYWYQQDPGMELHLIHYSYGVNSTEKGDLSSESTVSRIRTEHFPLTLESARPSHTSQYLCASSDSDSLEKLFFGSGTQLSVL.

This clone has more than one count but fewer than ten. The rearrangement links TRBV7-2 to TRBJ1-4; D remains ambiguous. CDR3 length: 14 amino acids. V lost 6 bases and J lost 7, with 15 bases in between. Germline-derived CDR1 and CDR2 are SGHTA and FQGNSA. Written as DNA, the CDR3 is TGTGCCAGCAGAGCCCGGCGAGGTGGTGAAAAACTGTTTTTT. Encoded protein: CASRARRGGEKLFF.

The rearrangement joins TRBV6-5 to TRBJ2-7, with 10 bases lining up with TRBD2. Per the germline V gene, CDR1 is MNHEY and CDR2 is SVGAGI. J lost 4 bases, V lost 8 bases, and 5 bases had no gene match. CDR3 length: 13 residues. CDR3 sequence: CASRTSGTYEQYF. Here the CDR3 DNA reads TGTGCCAGCCGAACTAGCGGGACTTACGAGCAGTACTTC.

The V and J genes are TRBV19 and TRBJ1-1; maybe TRBD1 (5 bases). V was trimmed by 4 bases and J by 1 base, leaving 7 bases between them. Germline V gene data show CDR1 as LNHDA and CDR2 as SQIVND (reference sequence). This CDR3 has 13 residues. CDR3 DNA: TGTGCCAGTAGTAGGGGGGAGAACACTGAAGCTTTCTTT. It codes for CASSRGENTEAFF.

V gene TRBV4-2 combines with J gene TRBJ2-3, with a weak D call TRBD1 (5 bases). In germline, CDR1 is LGHNA, CDR2 YNFKEQ. The CDR3 has 15 amino acids. V was trimmed by 0 bases and J by 8 bases, leaving 15 bases between them. For the CDR3, the DNA is TGTGCCAGCAGCCAAGATAGGACACACAGAGGTACGCAGTATTTT. Its translation: CASSQDRTHRGTQYF.

The gene calls are TRBV27 and TRBJ2-3; 9 bases line up with TRBD2. V lost 7 bases and J lost 4; bases outside the gene matches: 9. The CDR3 sequence is 15 residues long. CDR1 and CDR2 (germline): MNHEY, SMNVEV (reference sequence). CDR3 in amino acids: CASKIAGVFADTQYF. CDR3 nucleotides: TGTGCCAGCAAGATAGCGGGAGTTTTTGCAGATACGCAGTATTTT.

In nucleotides, the CDR3 is TGTGCCAGCAGTTTCAGGTCCCTCTACGAGCAGTACTTC. Protein sequence: CASSFRSLYEQYF. The chain uses TRBV12-3 or TRBV12-4 and TRBJ2-7; D uncertain. Trimming took off 3 bases at V and 3 bases at J, with 9 bases between the two ends. The CDR3 contains 13 residues.

V and J are TRBV7-3 and TRBJ2-7, with 11 bases identical to TRBD2. V lost 4 bases, J lost 6 bases, and 5 bases stayed unmatched. The germline CDR1 and CDR2 sequences are SGHTA and FQGTGA. The CDR3 loop spans 14 amino acids. The CDR3 here is CASSSVAGGSEQYF. The DNA for the CDR3 is TGTGCCAGCAGCTCAGTAGCGGGAGGGAGCGAGCAGTACTTC.

This clone appeared a few times. This chain connects TRBV11-2 to TRBJ1-2, with a possible D match to TRBD1 (6 bases). The length of the CDR3 is 12 residues. Deletions cut 3 bases from V and 8 bases from J, with 10 bases between. The V gene's germline CDR1 is SGHAT and CDR2 FQNNGV. The CDR3: CASSFTGIGYTF. For the CDR3, the DNA is TGTGCCAGCAGCTTTACAGGGATCGGCTACACCTTC.

V is TRBV19 and J is TRBJ1-1; weak D call: TRBD1 (5 bases). CDR1 is LNHDA and CDR2 is SQIVND in the germline V gene (reference sequence). This CDR3 is 16 amino acids long. Trimming removed 4 bases at V and 0 bases at J, with 15 bases between. CDR3 DNA sequence: TGTGCCAGTAGTAGGTCGTCGGGACTCATGAACACTGAAGCTTTCTTT. It specifies CASSRSSGLMNTEAFF.

The V call is TRBV25-1, the J call TRBJ2-2, with D tentatively TRBD1 (5 bases). V was pared by 6 bases and J by 3 bases, with 14 bases between. The CDR3 contains 15 residues. The germline gives CDR1 MGHDK, CDR2 SYGVNS. The CDR3 DNA reads as TGTGCCAGCAGCGAAACTGACAGTGACACCGGGGAGCTGTTTTTT. It is translated as CASSETDSDTGELFF.

This clone was counted many times. The CDR3 reads CASTDIGIQPQHF. CDR3 DNA: TGTGCCAGTACTGATATCGGGATTCAGCCCCAGCATTTT. This rearrangement joins TRBV19 to TRBJ1-5; no definite D call. Between the trimmed V and J ends, which lost 7 bases and 6 bases, there was a span of 13 bases. The CDR3 is 13 amino acids. Germline V gene lookup returns CDR1 LNHDA and CDR2 SQIVND (reference sequence). Full variable domain (missing parts from reference TRBV19 and TRBJ1-5): DGGITQSPKYLFRKEGQNVTLSCEQNLNHDAMYWYRQDPGQGLRLIYYSQIVNDFQKGDIAEGYSVSREKKESFPLTVTSAQKNPTAFYLCASTDIGIQPQHFGDGTRLSIL.

The genes are TRBV9 and TRBJ2-5; D not resolved. There are 19 residues in the CDR3. Germline V gene sequence: CDR1 SGDLS, CDR2 YYNGEE. V was clipped by 0 bases and J by 2 bases, with 23 bases between them. The CDR3 region has the DNA TGTGCCAGCAGCGTAGTCGGCCTCCCTACAAGCGCGACTCAAGAGACCCAGTACTTC. Translating gives CASSVVGLPTSATQETQYF.

The chain uses TRBV28 and TRBJ1-2; D unresolved. CDR1 is MDHEN, CDR2 SYDVKM, per germline. The CDR3 has 15 amino acids. The ends were cut back, 1 base at V and 1 base at J, with 10 bases in the middle. The CDR3 coding sequence is TGTGCCAGCAGTTTATTCGGGGAATATAACTATGGCTACACCTTC. It encodes CASSLFGEYNYGYTF.

The V and J genes are TRBV18 and TRBJ2-1; 8 nucleotides agree with TRBD1. Germline trimming cut 5 bases from V and 2 bases from J; bases unmatched to any gene: 5. Germline V gives CDR1 KGHSH, CDR2 LQKENI. This CDR3 has 15 amino acids. This CDR3 reads CASSNTGGTYNEQFF. The CDR3 region has the DNA TGTGCCAGCTCAAATACAGGGGGGACCTACAATGAGCAGTTCTTC.

The V call is TRBV6-2 or TRBV6-3, the J call TRBJ1-2; maybe TRBD1 (5 bases). The germline CDR1 and CDR2 sequences are MNHEY and SVGEGT. The CDR3 consists of 14 residues. The germline V and J ends were trimmed by 2 bases and 5 bases, with 12 bases remaining between them. CDR3 sequence reads: CASSYGGGGYGYTF. CDR3 bases: TGTGCCAGCAGTTACGGGGGAGGAGGATATGGCTACACCTTC.

The CDR3 DNA reads TGTGCCAGCAGCTTGGAAGTCGGACTAGCGGGAGCGGGCACCGGGGAGCTGTTTTTT. Translation: CASSLEVGLAGAGTGELFF. The J gene is TRBJ2-2, the V gene TRBV5-5, with 13 bases matching TRBD2. CDR1 is SGHKS, CDR2 YYEKEE, per germline (reference sequence). The CDR3 has 19 amino acids. The V segment lost 0 bases and the J segment 4 bases; nucleotides outside the gene matches: 9.

In this sample, this clone turned up a few times. This chain links TRBV29-1 with TRBJ2-1; 9 bases map to TRBD2. The CDR3 extends over 12 amino acids. In germline, CDR1 is SQVTM, CDR2 ANQGSEA. Trimming cost V 3 bases and J 9 bases; bases outside gene matches: 3. The DNA for the CDR3 is TGCAGCGTTGACGGACTAGCGAGTGAGCAGTTCTTC. Translation: CSVDGLASEQFF.

V is TRBV14 and J is TRBJ1-1; 7 positions match TRBD1. V was clipped by 4 bases and J by 0 bases; unmatched bases: 5. The germline CDR1 and CDR2 sequences are SGHDN and FVKESK. This CDR3 contains 15 residues. CDR3 nucleotide sequence: TGTGCCAGCAGCCCCCTGGGACAGATGAACACTGAAGCTTTCTTT. Translating gives CASSPLGQMNTEAFF.

In its sample, this clone was seen once. The chain joins TRBV6-6 to TRBJ1-4; weak D call: TRBD1 (5 bases). The length of the CDR3 is 14 residues. The germline gives CDR1 MNHNY, CDR2 SVGAGI (reference sequence). V dropped 7 bases and J dropped 1 base, with 10 bases sitting between them. The CDR3 loop is CASTPRGTNEKLFF. The DNA for the CDR3 is TGTGCCAGCACTCCAAGGGGAACTAATGAAAAACTGTTTTTT.

The chain combines TRBV30 with TRBJ2-7; 8 bases are shared with TRBD2. With V trimmed by 1 base and J by 4 bases, 12 bases remained unmatched. The germline gives CDR1 GTSNPN, CDR2 SVGIG (reference sequence). This CDR3 region has 16 residues. The CDR3 DNA follows: TGTGCCTGGAGTGGCCCGGGGGGGGGACCCACGTACGAGCAGTACTTC. This gives the protein CAWSGPGGGPTYEQYF.

The J gene is TRBJ2-3, the V gene TRBV7-8; 7 nucleotides match TRBD1. V was pared by 3 bases and J by 2 bases, with 8 bases of the junction left unmatched. Per germline, CDR1 SGHVS and CDR2 FQNEAQ. This CDR3 region has 16 residues. CDR3 in DNA: TGTGCCAGCAGCTTGGTGACAGGGTGGGACACAGATACGCAGTATTTT. Protein: CASSLVTGWDTDTQYF.

This chain uses TRBV5-1 with TRBJ2-3; 8 bases fit TRBD2. J gave up 7 bases and V 1 base, and 11 bases lay outside the gene matches. The CDR3 sequence is 16 residues long. Germline V gives CDR1 SGHRS, CDR2 YFSETQ. CDR3 nucleotides: TGCGCCAGCAGCTTGTGGTCCGGGAGGGCCGAATATACGCAGTATTTT. Its protein product is CASSLWSGRAEYTQYF. Supplemented by reference TRBV5-1 and TRBJ2-3, the full variable domain reads KAGVTQTPRYLIKTRGQQVTLSCSPISGHRSVSWYQQTPGQGLQFLFEYFSETQRNKGNFPGRFSGRQFSNSRSEMNVSTLELGDSALYLCASSLWSGRAEYTQYFGPGTRLTVL.

The rearrangement uses TRBV3-1 (or the pseudogene TRBV3-2) and TRBJ1-2; 7 nucleotides agree with TRBD1. This CDR3 is 18 amino acids long. Trimming took 3 bases from V and 4 from J; bases not matched to a gene: 17. Germline CDR1 reads LGHDT; CDR2 reads YNNKEL (reference sequence). CDR3 sequence: CASSQLSLRQGESYGYTF. The CDR3 DNA is TGTGCCAGCAGCCAGTTATCCTTAAGGCAGGGGGAAAGCTATGGCTACACCTTC.

The CDR3: CATSRAAEGADTQYF. CDR3 bases: TGTGCCACCAGCAGAGCGGCGGAAGGGGCCGATACGCAGTATTTT. This chain joins TRBV15 and TRBJ2-3; possibly TRBD1 for D (5 bases). Germline CDR1 and CDR2: LNHNV and YYDKDF (reference sequence). The CDR3 is made up of 15 amino acids. V lost 1 base to trimming and J lost 6 bases, with 14 bases between them.

The chain recombines TRBV5-1 with TRBJ2-7; the match to TRBD1 covers 9 bases. Germline V gene lookup returns CDR1 SGHRS and CDR2 YFSETQ. The CDR3 is made up of 15 amino acids. V trimming: 4 bases; J trimming: 4 bases; junction bases outside the gene matches: 9. The CDR3 sequence: CASSIRTGEGYEQYF. Written as DNA, the CDR3 is TGCGCCAGCAGCATCCGGACAGGGGAGGGGTACGAGCAGTACTTC.

The gene calls are TRBV18 and TRBJ2-1; 11 positions agree with TRBD2. The junction had 7 bases not matched to a gene; V was cut back by 3 bases and J by 0 bases. Germline V gives CDR1 KGHSH, CDR2 LQKENI. There are 18 residues in the CDR3. The CDR3 nucleotides read TGTGCCAGCTCACCGTGGACTAGCGGGTATGCCTCCTACAATGAGCAGTTCTTC. Encoded protein: CASSPWTSGYASYNEQFF.

This clone occurred once. The chain's CDR3 is CASSEYRGRATNEKLFF. The CDR3 region has the DNA TGTGCCAGCAGTGAATATAGAGGCCGTGCAACTAATGAAAAACTGTTTTTT. V is TRBV25-1 and J is TRBJ1-4; no firm D call. Germline lookup yields CDR1 MGHDK and CDR2 SYGVNS. The CDR3 runs to 17 residues. Trimming took 0 bases from V and 0 from J, leaving 11 bases between them.

The chain links TRBV5-1 to TRBJ2-1; possibly TRBD2 for D (6 bases). V dropped 2 bases and J dropped 0 bases, with 9 bases sitting between them. In germline, CDR1 is SGHRS, CDR2 YFSETQ. The CDR3 is made up of 15 amino acids. In DNA form, the CDR3 reads TGCGCCAGCAGCTTTGGGGACTCCTCCTACAATGAGCAGTTCTTC. Translation: CASSFGDSSYNEQFF.

This chain links TRBV9 with TRBJ1-4; D is ambiguous. This CDR3 has 14 amino acids. From germline, CDR1 is SGDLS and CDR2 YYNGEE. Trimming removed 7 bases at V and 3 bases at J, with 13 bases between. This CDR3 reads CASGRKASNEKLFF. CDR3 coding DNA: TGTGCCAGCGGCAGGAAGGCATCTAATGAAAAACTGTTTTTT.

J is TRBJ1-1 and V is TRBV3-1 (or the pseudogene TRBV3-2); D uncertain. V dropped 7 bases and J dropped 1 base, with 13 bases sitting between them. Looked up from germline, CDR1 is LGHDT and CDR2 is YNNKEL (reference sequence). CDR3 length: 14 residues. The CDR3 nucleotides are TGTGCCAGCACCGAAGGAGGAGGGAACACTGAAGCTTTCTTT. Translating gives CASTEGGGNTEAFF.